These 26 T cell receptor beta chains originate from one sample sequenced in a study of OX40 agonist ivuxolimab in advanced cancers. Assay: immunoSEQ multiplex PCR; the TCRdb copy retains only in-frame clones and omits some. The table has fewer than 85,000 clones, about 92% seen once. The sequencing used CD4+ or CD8+ T cells sorted from blood, collected in a trial of the OX40 agonist ivuxolimab. These receptors were obtained from an adult with an advanced solid tumor such as melanoma, head and neck, liver or kidney cancer.

The count of this clone is one. This chain connects TRBV13 to TRBJ2-1; no firm D call. CDR1 is PRHDT, CDR2 FYEKMQ, per germline (reference sequence). V lost 5 bases, J lost 7 bases, and 12 bases lay in between. This CDR3 spans 13 amino acids. The CDR3: CASSPPGHNEQFF. In DNA form, the CDR3 reads TGTGCCAGCAGCCCGCCGGGCCATAATGAGCAGTTCTTC.

V usage is TRBV7-9 and J usage is TRBJ2-7; unclear D gene. Germline V lookup: CDR1 SEHNR, CDR2 FQNEAQ (reference sequence). The V and J ends lost 0 bases and 5 bases respectively, with 11 bases between them. The CDR3 contains 14 residues. CDR3 bases: TGTGCCAGCAGCTTAGCGCCCGCCAGCCACGAGCAGTACTTC. This sequence encodes CASSLAPASHEQYF.

The chain links TRBV6-6 to TRBJ2-7, with 8 bases that match TRBD1. Per germline, CDR1 MNHNY and CDR2 SVGAGI (reference sequence). V gave up 6 bases and J gave up 5 bases; unmatched junction bases: 3. This CDR3 has 12 residues. Here the CDR3 reads CASSLTGDEQYF. In DNA form, the CDR3 reads TGTGCCAGCAGCTTGACAGGGGACGAGCAGTACTTC.

The V and J genes are TRBV5-1 and TRBJ2-7, with 10 nucleotides matching TRBD2. Germline CDR1 is SGHRS and CDR2 is YFSETQ. The CDR3 has 16 residues. The V segment lost 1 base and the J segment 4 bases; nucleotides outside the gene matches: 8. CDR3 in DNA: TGCGCCAGCAGCTTGTCCGGGACTAGCGTCATTTACGAGCAGTACTTC. Translation: CASSLSGTSVIYEQYF. Drawing the rest from reference TRBV5-1 and TRBJ2-7, the complete variable domain is KAGVTQTPRYLIKTRGQQVTLSCSPISGHRSVSWYQQTPGQGLQFLFEYFSETQRNKGNFPGRFSGRQFSNSRSEMNVSTLELGDSALYLCASSLSGTSVIYEQYFGPGTRLTVT.

This clone was picked up one time. The V gene is TRBV4-1, the J gene TRBJ1-1; TRBD1 matches 7 bases. The germline V gene has CDR1 MGHRA and CDR2 YSYEKL. V dropped 3 bases and J dropped 10; count of bases not matched to a gene: 14. The CDR3 loop spans 15 amino acids. CDR3 sequence: CASSHPEQGKGRAFF. The DNA for the CDR3 is TGCGCCAGCAGCCATCCAGAACAGGGGAAAGGAAGAGCTTTCTTT.

This sequence joins TRBV11-2 and TRBJ2-5, with D perhaps matching TRBD1 or TRBD2 (5 bases each). Between the trimmed V and J ends, which lost 3 bases and 2 bases, there was a span of 13 bases. The V gene's germline CDR1 is SGHAT and CDR2 FQNNGV. The CDR3 sequence is 15 residues long. CDR3 sequence (DNA): TGTGCCAGCAGCTTCGCATGGGGGTCACAAGAGACCCAGTACTTC. Protein product: CASSFAWGSQETQYF. Full variable domain (missing parts from reference TRBV11-2 and TRBJ2-5): EAGVAQSPRYKIIEKRQSVAFWCNPISGHATLYWYQQILGQGPKLLIQFQNNGVVDDSQLPKDRFSAERLKGVDSTLKIQPAKLEDSAVYLCASSFAWGSQETQYFGPGTRLLVL.

In this sample, this clone turned up once. The chain recombines TRBV7-6 with TRBJ2-3; D not resolved. Trimming cost V 4 bases and J 4 bases, with 9 bases left between them. This CDR3 has 13 amino acids. Germline CDR1 reads SGHVS; CDR2 reads FNYEAQ. The CDR3 bases are TGTGCCAGCAGCTATCTGGGGTCAGATACGCAGTATTTT. As protein: CASSYLGSDTQYF. The full variable domain, in which reference TRBV7-6 and TRBJ2-3 provide the parts outside the CDR3, is GAGVSQSPRYKVTKRGQDVALRCDPISGHVSLYWYRQALGQGPEFLTYFNYEAQQDKSGLPNDRFSAERPEGSISTLTIQRTEQRDSAMYRCASSYLGSDTQYFGPGTRLTVL.

The chain carries TRBV11-3 and TRBJ2-7, with D maybe TRBD2 (5 bases). Germline-derived CDR1 and CDR2 are SGHNT and YENEEA. Trimming pared 2 bases from V and 0 bases from J, leaving 11 bases between. This CDR3 has 15 residues. The CDR3 here is CASSLWGDSSYEQYF. The CDR3 bases are TGTGCCAGCAGCTTATGGGGAGATAGCTCCTACGAGCAGTACTTC.

The chain links TRBV29-1 to TRBJ2-7; D call uncertain. V was pared by 1 base and J by 2 bases, with 9 bases between. The CDR3 runs 13 residues. The germline gives CDR1 SQVTM, CDR2 ANQGSEA. DNA of the CDR3: TGCAGCGTTGAAGTAGATCGGGCCTACGAGCAGTACTTC. As protein: CSVEVDRAYEQYF.

J is TRBJ2-1 and V is TRBV4-3; weak D call: TRBD2 (7 bases). Germline-derived CDR1 and CDR2 are LGHNA and YSLEER. CDR3 length equals 15 residues. V lost 7 bases and J 9 bases, leaving 22 bases between the germline ends. The CDR3 DNA reads as TGCGCCAGCACCCGAAGGGGGGGAGGAGAAAGTGAGCAGTTCTTC. Translating gives CASTRRGGGESEQFF.

The CDR3 sequence is CASSDFPTGSTDTQYF. The CDR3 DNA reads as TGTGCCAGCAGTGACTTTCCGACAGGCAGCACAGATACGCAGTATTTT. This chain uses TRBV6-4 with TRBJ2-3; D is perhaps TRBD1 (6 bases). The CDR3 spans 16 residues. Germline V gene lookup returns CDR1 MRHNA and CDR2 SNTAGT. V lost 1 base, J lost 0 bases, and 11 bases lay in between.

This chain uses TRBV29-1 with TRBJ1-2, with D possibly being TRBD1 (6 bases). This CDR3 is built from 12 residues. Germline values: CDR1 SQVTM, CDR2 ANQGSEA. The V end lost 8 bases, the J end lost 5 bases, and 15 bases lay between the germline ends. The chain's CDR3 is CSSSGGAYGYTF. CDR3 DNA: TGCAGCTCGTCGGGGGGGGCGTATGGCTACACCTTC.

This chain uses TRBV6-5 with TRBJ1-2, with 9 positions matching TRBD1. Trimming took 2 bases from V and 6 from J; bases not matched to a gene: 10. CDR1 and CDR2 from the germline V gene are MNHEY and SVGAGI. This CDR3 contains 16 residues. Written as DNA, the CDR3 is TGTGCCAGCAGTTACCGACTCCGGGACAGGGATAATGGCTACACCTTC. Its protein is CASSYRLRDRDNGYTF.

This chain uses TRBV11-2 with TRBJ2-5; D might be TRBD1 (6 bases). This CDR3 spans 14 amino acids. Germline-derived CDR1 and CDR2 are SGHAT and FQNNGV. The V gene lost 4 bases and the J gene lost 5 bases, with 14 bases spanning the gap. As DNA, the CDR3 is TGTGCCAGCAGCTGGACAGCCCCTCAGGAGACCCAGTACTTC. Encoded protein: CASSWTAPQETQYF.

CDR3 in amino acids: CASSIAGLVRDVGDTQYF. The CDR3 coding sequence is TGTGCCAGTAGTATAGCAGGCTTGGTCAGGGACGTTGGGGATACGCAGTATTTT. V is TRBV19 and J is TRBJ2-3; D possibly uses TRBD1 or TRBD2 (5 bases each). The V gene lost 1 base and the J gene lost 6 bases, with 23 bases spanning the gap. The CDR3 is 18 residues long. Looked up from germline, CDR1 is LNHDA and CDR2 is SQIVND (reference sequence).

V and J are TRBV4-3 and TRBJ1-1; perhaps TRBD1 as D (5 bases). Trimming took off 0 bases at V and 5 bases at J, with 10 bases between the two ends. There are 14 residues in the CDR3. Germline-derived CDR1 and CDR2 are LGHNA and YSLEER. CDR3 amino acids: CASSQDRWGTEAFF. The DNA for the CDR3 is TGCGCCAGCAGCCAAGATCGTTGGGGGACTGAAGCTTTCTTT.

The V call is TRBV5-6, the J call TRBJ2-7, with 7 positions matching TRBD1. CDR1 and CDR2 from the germline V gene are SGHDT and YYEEEE. With V trimmed by 4 bases and J by 5 bases, 9 bases remained unmatched. The CDR3 extends over 14 amino acids. In nucleotides, the CDR3 is TGTGCCAGCAGCGGGGTGACAGGGTGGGACGAGCAGTACTTC. It encodes CASSGVTGWDEQYF.

The chain carries TRBV5-6 and TRBJ2-7; the match to TRBD1 covers 8 bases. This CDR3 region has 14 residues. Germline trimming cut 4 bases from V and 4 bases from J; bases unmatched to any gene: 7. Germline CDR1 SGHDT, CDR2 YYEEEE. CDR3 sequence: CASSIGTGMYEQYF. CDR3 coding DNA: TGTGCCAGCAGCATCGGGACAGGAATGTACGAGCAGTACTTC.

The chain employs TRBV7-3 and TRBJ1-1; weak D call: TRBD1 (6 bases). Germline V gives CDR1 SGHTA, CDR2 FQGTGA. The V gene lost 2 bases and the J gene lost 1 base, with 8 bases spanning the gap. This CDR3 region has 14 residues. CDR3 nucleotide sequence: TGTGCCAGCAGCTTATCAGGGGAGAACACTGAAGCTTTCTTT. Residues: CASSLSGENTEAFF. The full variable domain, with the rest looked up from reference TRBV7-3 and TRBJ1-1, is GAGVSQTPSNKVTEKGKYVELRCDPISGHTALYWYRQSLGQGPEFLIYFQGTGAADDSGLPNDRFFAVRPEGSVSTLKIQRTERGDSAVYLCASSLSGENTEAFFGQGTRLTVV.

V usage is TRBV6-4 and J usage is TRBJ1-6, with a possible D match to TRBD1 (5 bases). The V gene lost 5 bases and the J gene lost 4 bases, with 12 bases spanning the gap. Germline values: CDR1 MRHNA, CDR2 SNTAGT. The CDR3 contains 15 residues. The CDR3 loop is CASSPGYGYNSPLHF. In DNA, the CDR3 is TGTGCCAGCAGTCCAGGGTACGGGTATAATTCACCCCTCCACTTT.

This chain joins TRBV9 and TRBJ1-5; D uncertain. The CDR3 sequence is 15 residues long. V shed 0 bases and J shed 3 bases, with 10 bases lying between them. Germline-derived CDR1 and CDR2 are SGDLS and YYNGEE. The CDR3 DNA follows: TGTGCCAGCAGCGTAGGGGGAAACGCCAATCAGCCCCAGCATTTT. Its translation: CASSVGGNANQPQHF. The full variable domain, completed using reference TRBV9 and TRBJ1-5, is DSGVTQTPKHLITATGQRVTLRCSPRSGDLSVYWYQQSLDQGLQFLIQYYNGEERAKGNILERFSAQQFPDLHSELNLSSLELGDSALYFCASSVGGNANQPQHFGDGTRLSIL.

Here the CDR3 DNA reads TGCAGCGTGGCCGGGACGATCGGGTCCGGGGAGCTGTTTTTT. Amino acid sequence: CSVAGTIGSGELFF. The gene calls are TRBV29-1 and TRBJ2-2; D tentatively reads TRBD1 or TRBD2 (5 bases each). V gave up 6 bases and J gave up 6 bases, with 17 bases separating them. The CDR3 spans 14 residues. Germline V gene data show CDR1 as SQVTM and CDR2 as ANQGSEA.

In this sample, this clone is medium-sized. This same CDR3 is encoded by further DNA sequences in the sample. The gene calls are TRBV29-1 and TRBJ2-7; 11 bases match TRBD1. The CDR3 runs 13 residues. Germline loops: CDR1 SQVTM, CDR2 ANQGSEA. The J segment lost 6 bases and the V segment lost 6 bases, leaving 7 bases of the junction unmatched. The CDR3 here is CSVVPGQGGEQYF. As DNA, the CDR3 is TGCAGCGTCGTCCCGGGACAGGGGGGCGAGCAGTACTTC.

This clone was detected a few times. In the same sample, other DNA sequences code for this CDR3. The rearrangement joins TRBV19 to TRBJ1-2; D not certain. The CDR3 spans 11 residues. V was clipped by 1 base and J by 5 bases, with 2 bases between them. Germline V lookup: CDR1 LNHDA, CDR2 SQIVND (reference sequence). Here the CDR3 reads CASSIAYGYTF. The CDR3, as DNA: TGTGCCAGTAGTATAGCTTATGGCTACACCTTC.

V gene TRBV4-3 combines with J gene TRBJ1-2; D call uncertain. CDR3 length: 14 residues. CDR1 is LGHNA and CDR2 is YSLEER in the germline V gene. V lost 0 bases, J lost 3 bases, and 8 bases lay in between. The CDR3 nucleotides are TGCGCCAGCAGCCAAGATCCAGGAGACTATGGCTACACCTTC. It codes for CASSQDPGDYGYTF.

The V and J genes are TRBV2 and TRBJ2-7; no definite D call. V was trimmed by 1 base and J by 0 bases, leaving 4 bases between them. Germline V lookup: CDR1 SNHLY, CDR2 FYNNEI. The CDR3 length is 13 residues. The CDR3 nucleotides are TGTGCCAGCAGTGAAGACGCCTCCTACGAGCAGTACTTC. This codes for CASSEDASYEQYF.